The clone carrying this T cell receptor beta chain was seen many times. cDNA synthesis used a TRAV/TRBV-specific primer set for both chains. TCR amplification used 20 to 25 PCR cycles, a constant-region primer and a V-primer adapter. TCRdb re-analysed the reads in MiXCR, keeping a single row per CDR3 protein. The sample shows 40,000 or so distinct CDR3 sequences, around a quarter of them seen only once. This entry is derived from a study of low-dose radiotherapy and immunotherapy resistance in tumors. Turning to the study itself: Cohort 2 received 1 Gy per fraction every two weeks, totaling 13 Gy over 26 weeks. Every day for four cycles from cycle 1 day 1, patients took 300 mg of oral aspirin. Participants were given intravenous cyclophosphamide 200 mg/m2 every two weeks, one day before radiation and immunotherapy.

Germline V lookup: CDR1 MNHEY, CDR2 SMNVEV (reference sequence). The CDR3 sequence is 14 residues long. V lost 3 bases and J lost 3, with 11 bases in between. As to time point: after trial treatment. The treatment is: LDRT plus nivolumab, ipilimumab, low-dose cyclophosphamide and aspirin (RACIN trial). Sequencing used PBMCs, obtained after low-dose radiotherapy plus immunotherapy. The TCR was taken from a male donor with prostate cancer. The chain recombines TRBV27 with TRBJ2-5; D is unresolved. The CDR3 reads CASSLQSAKETQYF. The DNA of the CDR3 is TGTGCCAGCAGTTTGCAAAGCGCCAAAGAGACCCAGTACTTC.